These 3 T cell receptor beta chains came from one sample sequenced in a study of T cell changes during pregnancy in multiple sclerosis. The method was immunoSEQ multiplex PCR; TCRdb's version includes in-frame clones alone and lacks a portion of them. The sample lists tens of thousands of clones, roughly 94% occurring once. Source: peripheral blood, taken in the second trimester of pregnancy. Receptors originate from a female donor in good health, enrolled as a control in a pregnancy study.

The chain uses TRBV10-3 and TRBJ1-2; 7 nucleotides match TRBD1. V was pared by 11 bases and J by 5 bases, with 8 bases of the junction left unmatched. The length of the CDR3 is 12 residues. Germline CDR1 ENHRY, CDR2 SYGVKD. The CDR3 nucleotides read TGTGCCGTACAGGGGAATAGGTATGGCTACACCTTC. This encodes CAVQGNRYGYTF.

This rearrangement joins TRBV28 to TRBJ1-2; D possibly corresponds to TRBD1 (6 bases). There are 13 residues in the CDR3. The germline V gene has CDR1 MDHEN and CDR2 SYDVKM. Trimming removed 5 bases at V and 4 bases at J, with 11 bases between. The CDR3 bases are TGTGCCAGCAGTGAACAGGGCTCCTATGGCTACACCTTC. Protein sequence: CASSEQGSYGYTF.

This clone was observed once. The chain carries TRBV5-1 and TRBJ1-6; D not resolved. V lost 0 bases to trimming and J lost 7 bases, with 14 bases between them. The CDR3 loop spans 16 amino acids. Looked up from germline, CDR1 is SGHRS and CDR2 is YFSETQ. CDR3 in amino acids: CASSLAAGVNNSPLHF. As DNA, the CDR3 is TGCGCCAGCAGCTTGGCCGCCGGGGTAAACAATTCACCCCTCCACTTT.